This T cell receptor (beta chain) was obtained from a study of shared clonotypes between healthy human individuals. Germline trimming cut 0 bases from V and 2 bases from J; bases unmatched to any gene: 8. The CDR3 has 17 amino acids. Germline CDR1 ENHRY, CDR2 SYGVKD. Notes on the study in general: Sampling covered nothing but blood. Tissue TCR repertoires likely differ from those found in blood.

A note on this clone: The target antigen is unknown.

TCRdb's table, derived via immunoSEQ multiplex PCR, lists solely in-frame clones and lacks some. The table has roughly 2.2 million clones, 93% seen once. The J gene is TRBJ2-5, the V gene TRBV10-3; 8 nucleotides line up with TRBD1. This TCR was sampled from a man aged 18 to 29 in good health. Some clones in this sample may be carry-over from other donors' samples. Sample: naive CD4+ T cells from PBMCs. The subset denotes: CD45RA+ positively selected. CDR3 in DNA: TGTGCCATCAGTGAGTCGTCTACAGGGGGAGGTCAAGAGACCCAGTACTTC. Protein product: CAISESSTGGGQETQYF.